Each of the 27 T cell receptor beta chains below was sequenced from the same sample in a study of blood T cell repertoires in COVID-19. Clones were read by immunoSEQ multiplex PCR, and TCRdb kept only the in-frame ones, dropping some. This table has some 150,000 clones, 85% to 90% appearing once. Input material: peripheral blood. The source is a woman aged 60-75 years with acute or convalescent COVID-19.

CDR3 nucleotides: TGTGCCTGGAGCGAGGGACAGGGGTCTGGCTACACCTTC. It is translated as CAWSEGQGSGYTF. The genes are TRBV30 and TRBJ1-2, with 10 bases identical to TRBD1. This CDR3 region has 13 residues. The germline V gene encodes CDR1 GTSNPN and CDR2 SVGIG (reference sequence). Germline trimming cut 3 bases from V and 7 bases from J; bases unmatched to any gene: 5.

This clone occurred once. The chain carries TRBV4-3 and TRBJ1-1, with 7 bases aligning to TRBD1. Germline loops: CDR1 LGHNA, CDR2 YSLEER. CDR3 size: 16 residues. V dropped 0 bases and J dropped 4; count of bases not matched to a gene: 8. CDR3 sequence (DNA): TGCGCCAGCAGCCAAGATATGGGACAGAGGGGCACTGAAGCTTTCTTT. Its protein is CASSQDMGQRGTEAFF.

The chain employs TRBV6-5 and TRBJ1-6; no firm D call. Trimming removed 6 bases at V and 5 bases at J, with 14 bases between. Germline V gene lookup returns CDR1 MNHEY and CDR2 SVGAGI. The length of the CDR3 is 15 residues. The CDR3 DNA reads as TGTGCCAGCAGCGTAACCGGGTCCAATAATTCACCCCTCCACTTT. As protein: CASSVTGSNNSPLHF.

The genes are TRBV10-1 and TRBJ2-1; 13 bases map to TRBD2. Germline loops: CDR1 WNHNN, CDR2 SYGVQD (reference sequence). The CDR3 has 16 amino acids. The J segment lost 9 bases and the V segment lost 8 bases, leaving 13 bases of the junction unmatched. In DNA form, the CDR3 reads TGCGCCAGCGCGCGAAAACTAGCGGGGGGGCCGATTGAGCAGTTCTTC. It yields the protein CASARKLAGGPIEQFF.

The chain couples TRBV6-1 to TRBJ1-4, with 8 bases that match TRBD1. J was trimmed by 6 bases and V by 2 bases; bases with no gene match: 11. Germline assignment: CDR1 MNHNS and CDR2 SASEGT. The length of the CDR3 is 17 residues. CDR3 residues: CASSETMDRVGDEKLFF. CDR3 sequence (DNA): TGTGCCAGCAGTGAAACGATGGACAGGGTAGGAGATGAAAAACTGTTTTTT.

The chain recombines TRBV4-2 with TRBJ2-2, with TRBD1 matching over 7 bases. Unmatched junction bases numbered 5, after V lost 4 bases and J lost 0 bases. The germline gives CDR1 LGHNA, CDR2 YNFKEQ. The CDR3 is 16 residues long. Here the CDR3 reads CASSPQTGTNTGELFF. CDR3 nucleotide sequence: TGTGCCAGCAGCCCTCAGACAGGGACGAACACCGGGGAGCTGTTTTTT.

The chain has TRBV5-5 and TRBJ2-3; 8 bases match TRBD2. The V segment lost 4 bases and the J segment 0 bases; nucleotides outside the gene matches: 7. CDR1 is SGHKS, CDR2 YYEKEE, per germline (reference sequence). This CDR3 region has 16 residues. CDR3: CASSLRGGLSTDTQYF. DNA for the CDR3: TGTGCCAGCAGCCTTCGGGGGGGACTAAGCACAGATACGCAGTATTTT.

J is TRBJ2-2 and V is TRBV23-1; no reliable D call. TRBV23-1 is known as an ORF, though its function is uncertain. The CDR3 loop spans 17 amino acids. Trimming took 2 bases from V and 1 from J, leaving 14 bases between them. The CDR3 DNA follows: TGCGCCAGCAGTCAACCCCGTCCAGGAATGAACACCGGGGAGCTGTTTTTT. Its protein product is CASSQPRPGMNTGELFF.

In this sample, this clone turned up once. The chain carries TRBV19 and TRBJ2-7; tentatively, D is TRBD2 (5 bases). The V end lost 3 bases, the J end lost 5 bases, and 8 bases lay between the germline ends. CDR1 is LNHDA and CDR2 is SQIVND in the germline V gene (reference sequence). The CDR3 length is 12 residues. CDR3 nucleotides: TGTGCCAGTAGTATTACCGGGGACGAGCAGTACTTC. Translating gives CASSITGDEQYF.

CDR3 protein: CASSKDRNLYGYTF. In nucleotides, the CDR3 is TGTGCCAGTAGTAAGGACAGGAACCTCTATGGCTACACCTTC. This chain joins TRBV19 and TRBJ1-2; 7 bases align to TRBD1. The germline V gene has CDR1 LNHDA and CDR2 SQIVND (reference sequence). Trimming took 4 bases from V and 4 from J; bases not matched to a gene: 6. This CDR3 has 14 amino acids.

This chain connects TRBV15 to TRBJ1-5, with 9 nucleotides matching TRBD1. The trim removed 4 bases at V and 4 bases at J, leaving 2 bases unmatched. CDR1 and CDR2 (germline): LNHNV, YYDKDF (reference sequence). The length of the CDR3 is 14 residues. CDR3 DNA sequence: TGTGCCACCAGCACCGACAGGGGGAATCAGCCCCAGCATTTT. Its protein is CATSTDRGNQPQHF.

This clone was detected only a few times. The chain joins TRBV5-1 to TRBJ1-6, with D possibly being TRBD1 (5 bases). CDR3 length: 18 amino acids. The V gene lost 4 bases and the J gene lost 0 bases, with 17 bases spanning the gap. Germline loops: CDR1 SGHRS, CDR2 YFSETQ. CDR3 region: CASSAHDSFPSYNSPLHF. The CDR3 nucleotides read TGCGCCAGCAGCGCTCACGACAGCTTCCCCTCCTATAATTCACCCCTCCACTTT.

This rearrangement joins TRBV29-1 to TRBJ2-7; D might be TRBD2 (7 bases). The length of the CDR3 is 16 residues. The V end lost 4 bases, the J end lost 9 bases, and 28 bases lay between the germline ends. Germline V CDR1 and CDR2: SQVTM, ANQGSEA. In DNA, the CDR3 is TGCAGCGTTGTTTGGTTGGGGGGGCTCCATCAGGAGCGGCAGTACTTC. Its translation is CSVVWLGGLHQERQYF.

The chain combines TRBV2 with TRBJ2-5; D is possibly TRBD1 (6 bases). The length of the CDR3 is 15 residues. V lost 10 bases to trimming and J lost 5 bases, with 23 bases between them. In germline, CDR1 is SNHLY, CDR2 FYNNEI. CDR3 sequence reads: CATALQGKGVETQYF. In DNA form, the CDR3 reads TGTGCCACCGCGTTACAGGGAAAGGGGGTGGAGACCCAGTACTTC.

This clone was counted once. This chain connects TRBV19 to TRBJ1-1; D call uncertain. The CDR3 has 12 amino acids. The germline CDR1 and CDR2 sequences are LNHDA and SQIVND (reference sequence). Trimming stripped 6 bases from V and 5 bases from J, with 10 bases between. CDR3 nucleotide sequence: TGTGCCAGTAGCCCGCGGAGGACTGAAGCTTTCTTT. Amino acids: CASSPRRTEAFF.

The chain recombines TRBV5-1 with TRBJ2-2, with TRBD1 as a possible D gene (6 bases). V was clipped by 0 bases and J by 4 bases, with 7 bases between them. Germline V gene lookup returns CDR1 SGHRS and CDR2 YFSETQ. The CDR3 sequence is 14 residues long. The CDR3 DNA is TGCGCCAGCAGCTTGGGGGGGCGCACCGGGGAGCTGTTTTTT. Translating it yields CASSLGGRTGELFF.

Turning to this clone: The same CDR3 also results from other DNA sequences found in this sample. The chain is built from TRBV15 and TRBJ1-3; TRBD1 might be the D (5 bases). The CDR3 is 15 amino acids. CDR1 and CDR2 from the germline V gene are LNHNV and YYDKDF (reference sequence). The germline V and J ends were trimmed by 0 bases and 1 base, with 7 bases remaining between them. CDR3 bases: TGTGCCACCAGCAGAGATCGGGGGTCTGGAAACACCATATATTTT. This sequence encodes CATSRDRGSGNTIYF.

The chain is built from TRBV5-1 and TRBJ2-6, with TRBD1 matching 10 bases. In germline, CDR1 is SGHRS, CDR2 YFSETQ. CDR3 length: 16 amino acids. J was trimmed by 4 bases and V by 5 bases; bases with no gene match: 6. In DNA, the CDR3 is TGCGCCAGCAGTAGACAGGGGGCGCAAGGGGCCAACGTCCTGACTTTC. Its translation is CASSRQGAQGANVLTF.

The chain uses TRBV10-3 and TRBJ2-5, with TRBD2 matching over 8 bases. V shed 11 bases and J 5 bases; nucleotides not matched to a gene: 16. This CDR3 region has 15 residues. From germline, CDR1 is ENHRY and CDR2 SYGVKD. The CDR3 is CAPARAGGRGETQYF. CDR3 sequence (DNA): TGTGCCCCCGCGCGGGCGGGGGGCCGGGGGGAGACCCAGTACTTC.

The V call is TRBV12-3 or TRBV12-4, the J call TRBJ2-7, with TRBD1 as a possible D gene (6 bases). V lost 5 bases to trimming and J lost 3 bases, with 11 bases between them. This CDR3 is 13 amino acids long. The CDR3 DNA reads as TGTGCCAGCAGTCCAGGGGCGGGCTACGAGCAGTACTTC. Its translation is CASSPGAGYEQYF.

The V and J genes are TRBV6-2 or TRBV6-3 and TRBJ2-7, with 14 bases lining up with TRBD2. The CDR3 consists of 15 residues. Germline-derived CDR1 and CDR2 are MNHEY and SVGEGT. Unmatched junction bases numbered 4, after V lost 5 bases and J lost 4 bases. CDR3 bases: TGTGCCAGCAGTACCGGGACTAGCGGGGGATACGAGCAGTACTTC. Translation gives CASSTGTSGGYEQYF.

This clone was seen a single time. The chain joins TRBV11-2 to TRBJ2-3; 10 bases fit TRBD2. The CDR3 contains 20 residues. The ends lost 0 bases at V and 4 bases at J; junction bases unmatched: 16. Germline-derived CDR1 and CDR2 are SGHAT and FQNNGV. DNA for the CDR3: TGTGCCAGCAGCTTAGACCGTCCAGCGGGGGGGCCTTTTAGCGCAGATACGCAGTATTTT. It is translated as CASSLDRPAGGPFSADTQYF.

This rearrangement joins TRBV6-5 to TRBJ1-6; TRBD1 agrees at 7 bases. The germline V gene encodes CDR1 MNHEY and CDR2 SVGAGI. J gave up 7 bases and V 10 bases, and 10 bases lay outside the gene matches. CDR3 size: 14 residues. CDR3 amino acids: CATEQGDWNSPLHF. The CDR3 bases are TGTGCCACCGAGCAGGGGGATTGGAATTCACCCCTCCACTTT.

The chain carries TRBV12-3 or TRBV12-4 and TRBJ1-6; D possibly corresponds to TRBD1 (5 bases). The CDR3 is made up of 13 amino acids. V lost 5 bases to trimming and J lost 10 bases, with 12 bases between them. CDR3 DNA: TGTGCCAGCAGTAGCGGGGACGGATCACCCCTCCACTTT. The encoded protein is CASSSGDGSPLHF.

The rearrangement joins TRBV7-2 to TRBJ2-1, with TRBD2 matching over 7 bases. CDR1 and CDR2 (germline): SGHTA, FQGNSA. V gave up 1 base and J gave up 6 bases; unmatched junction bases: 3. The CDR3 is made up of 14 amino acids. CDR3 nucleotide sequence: TGTGCCAGCAGCTTAGGGACTAGTCCCAATGAGCAGTTCTTC. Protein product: CASSLGTSPNEQFF.

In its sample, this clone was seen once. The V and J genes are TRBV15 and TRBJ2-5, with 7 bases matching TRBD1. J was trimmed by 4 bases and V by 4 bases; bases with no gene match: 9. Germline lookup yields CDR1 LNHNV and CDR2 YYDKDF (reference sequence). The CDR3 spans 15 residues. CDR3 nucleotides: TGTGCCACCAGCATCAAGACAGGGCTCGCAGAGACCCAGTACTTC. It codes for CATSIKTGLAETQYF.

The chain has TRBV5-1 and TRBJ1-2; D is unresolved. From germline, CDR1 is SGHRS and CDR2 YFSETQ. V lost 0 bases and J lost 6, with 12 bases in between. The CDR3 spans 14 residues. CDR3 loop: CASSLAEGGDGYTF. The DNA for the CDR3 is TGCGCCAGCAGCTTGGCCGAGGGCGGTGATGGCTACACCTTC.